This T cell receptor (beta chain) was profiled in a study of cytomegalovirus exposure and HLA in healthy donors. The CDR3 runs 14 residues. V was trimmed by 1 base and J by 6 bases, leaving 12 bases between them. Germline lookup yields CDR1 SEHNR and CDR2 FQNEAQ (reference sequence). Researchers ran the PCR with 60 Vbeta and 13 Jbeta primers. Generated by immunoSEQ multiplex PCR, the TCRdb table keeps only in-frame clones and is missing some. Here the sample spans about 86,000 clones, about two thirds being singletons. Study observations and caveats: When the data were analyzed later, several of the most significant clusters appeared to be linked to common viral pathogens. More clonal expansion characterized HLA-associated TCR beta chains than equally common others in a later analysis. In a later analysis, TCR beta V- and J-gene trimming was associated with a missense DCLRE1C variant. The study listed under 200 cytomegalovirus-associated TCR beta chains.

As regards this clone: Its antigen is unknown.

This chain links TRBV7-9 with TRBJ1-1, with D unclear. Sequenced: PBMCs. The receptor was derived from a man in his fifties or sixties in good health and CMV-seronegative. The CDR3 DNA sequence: TGTGCCAGCAGCTTAGGAGGCATTGAGGCTGAAGCTTTCTTT. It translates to CASSLGGIEAEAFF.